This TCR beta chain was identified during a study of regulatory T cells in long-lasting Graves disease. According to the study, TCR beta libraries were built with iRepertoire HTBI primers and CDR3-region Arm-PCR. TCRdb independently ran MiXCR on the multiplex PCR reads; one entry per CDR3 protein. The sample holds more than 450,000 distinct CDR3 sequences, 15% to 20% seen once. Time point defined: newly diagnosed GD, antithyroid drugs for less than 3 months. PBMC RNA served as the TCR library source. Germline CDR1 reads LNHDA; CDR2 reads SQIVND (reference sequence). Trimming cost V 9 bases and J 7 bases, with 16 bases left between them. This CDR3 comprises 13 residues. The sample was also linked to a second study, of T cells in Graves' hyperthyroidism and ophthalmopathy.

The gene calls are TRBV19 and TRBJ2-1; the D gene could be TRBD1 or TRBD2 (5 bases each). The sequence derives from a man in his forties with Graves disease. Sequencing used peripheral blood mononuclear cells (PBMCs), obtained at new diagnosis, from a patient treated with antithyroid drugs. The CDR3 region is CASTTRDGNEQFF. The CDR3 DNA follows: TGTGCCAGCACAACTCGGGACGGGAATGAGCAGTTCTTC.